This is a list of T cell receptor beta chains from one sample in a study of blood T cell repertoires in COVID-19. Clones were sequenced by immunoSEQ multiplex PCR, and TCRdb holds only the in-frame ones, with some missing. The table records roughly 84,000 clones, around 75% of them present only once. The sequenced sample was peripheral blood. The receptors here all came from a woman in her forties or fifties with acute or convalescent COVID-19. CDR3s include the opening cysteine and the closing phenylalanine or tryptophan. The D gene is left open where the match is weak. The listing skips clone size in some rows; elsewhere it reads once, few, many or a size class.

j_call | d_call | v_call | clone_size | cdr3_nt | cdr3_aa
TRBJ2-2 | TRBD2 | TRBV5-6 | NA | TGTGCCAGCAGCTCTTTAGCGGGGGCACTCACCGGGGAGCTGTTTTTT | CASSSLAGALTGELFF
TRBJ1-3 | TRBD1 | TRBV7-6 | NA | TGTGCCAGCAGCTTAGATCCGGGTTTCGGGACAGGGAGAGGAAACACCATATATTTT | CASSLDPGFGTGRGNTIYF
TRBJ1-1 | NA | TRBV7-2 | NA | TGTGCCAGCAGCTTGGGGGGATTGAACACTGAAGCTTTCTTT | CASSLGGLNTEAFF
TRBJ2-7 | NA | TRBV7-8 | NA | TGTGCCAGCAGCCAGCCGGAGGATAATGCGTTAGGCTACGAGCAGTACTTC | CASSQPEDNALGYEQYF
TRBJ1-1 | NA | TRBV2 | medium-sized | TGTGCCAGCAGTGGAGTACTCTTGCAGAACACTGAAGCTTTCTTT | CASSGVLLQNTEAFF
TRBJ1-1 | NA | TRBV15 | once | TGTGCCACCAGCAGAGATCGAGGGACTGAAGCTTTCTTT | CATSRDRGTEAFF
TRBJ1-2 | NA | TRBV19 | NA | TGTGCCAGTACCCCTCAGGGGAATGGATATGGCTACACCTTC | CASTPQGNGYGYTF
TRBJ1-6 | TRBD1 | TRBV27 | NA | TGTGCCAGCAGTTTTTTGCAGGGGGAATCACCCCTCCACTTT | CASSFLQGESPLHF
TRBJ2-2 | NA | TRBV6-2/TRBV6-3 | NA | TGTGCCAGCAGCTCGACTAGAGACACCGGGGAGCTGTTTTTT | CASSSTRDTGELFF
TRBJ1-6 | NA | TRBV11-2 | NA | TGTGCCAGCAGCTTAGACCTAATTAATTCACCCCTCCACTTT | CASSLDLINSPLHF
TRBJ1-4 | NA | TRBV5-1 | few | TGCGCCAGCAGCTACGCGGGGAATGAAAAACTGTTTTTT | CASSYAGNEKLFF
TRBJ2-3 | NA | TRBV4-1 | once | TGCGCCAGCAGCCAAGGGCCCTCCGAAGATACGCAGTATTTT | CASSQGPSEDTQYF
TRBJ1-5 | NA | TRBV28 | NA | TGTGCCACCACAGGGATTAGCAATCAGCCCCAGCATTTT | CATTGISNQPQHF
TRBJ2-5 | NA | TRBV28 | few | TGTGCCAGCAGAACGGGACTCCGACGGGAGACCCAGTACTTC | CASRTGLRRETQYF
TRBJ1-6 | TRBD1 | TRBV2 | NA | TGTGCCAGCAGTGAGGACAGGGGAAGAGGTTCACCCCTCCACTTT | CASSEDRGRGSPLHF
TRBJ1-1 | NA | TRBV29-1 | NA | TGCAGCGTTGCAGGGCCGAACACTGAAGCTTTCTTT | CSVAGPNTEAFF
TRBJ1-3 | NA | TRBV14 | NA | TGTGCCAGCAGCCACATCTCTGGAAACACCATATATTTT | CASSHISGNTIYF
TRBJ2-4 | NA | TRBV5-8 | NA | TGTGCCAGCAGCTTGGTTAGCAGGGCGGCGTACTTC | CASSLVSRAAYF
TRBJ2-5 | NA | TRBV6-6 | NA | TGTGCCAGCAGCCCCGGGGAGGAGACCCAGTACTTC | CASSPGEETQYF
TRBJ1-2 | NA | TRBV7-3 | NA | TGTGCCAGCAGCTTAATGGGGACATCCGACTATGGCTACACCTTC | CASSLMGTSDYGYTF
TRBJ1-2 | TRBD1 | TRBV5-4 | NA | TGTGCCAGCAGCTCACAGGGGAACTATGGCTACACCTTC | CASSSQGNYGYTF
TRBJ2-1 | NA | TRBV7-9 | NA | TGTGCCAGCAGCTTAGCGCTAGCAGTCAATGAGCAGTTCTTC | CASSLALAVNEQFF
TRBJ2-4 | NA | TRBV11-2 | NA | TGTGCCAGCAGCCCGTTAACTAAAAACATTCAGTACTTC | CASSPLTKNIQYF
TRBJ2-5 | NA | TRBV5-1 | few | TGCGCCAGCAGCTTGAGGGGTAGGTGGGGGCTCTGTTTTAAGACCCAGTACTTC | CASSLRGRWGLCFKTQYF
TRBJ2-2 | TRBD1 | TRBV5-1 | few | TGCGCCAGCAGCTGGGGACAGGGGGCTACCGGGGAGCTGTTTTTT | CASSWGQGATGELFF